This TCR beta chain was documented in a study of CD8+ T cells in alopecia areata. Sample treatment: oral pan-JAK inhibitor, 5-10 mg twice daily. Following extraction, RNA underwent reverse transcription to cDNA, which served as the sequencing template. This table comes from immunoSEQ multiplex PCR, and its TCRdb copy is limited to in-frame clones, with some not included. The data contain roughly 190,000 clones, approximately 57% of them seen just once; the ten biggest clones take up approximately 1%. Germline loops: CDR1 SQVTM, CDR2 ANQGSEA. The CDR3 loop spans 13 amino acids. V lost 4 bases and J lost 1, with 10 bases in between.

The chain combines TRBV29-1 with TRBJ1-1; D gene uncertain. This receptor was identified in a human donor with alopecia areata. The specimen comprised CD4+ T cells sorted from blood, sampled at week 24, from a patient treated with tofacitinib. Here the CDR3 reads CSVVAGANTEAFF. CDR3 coding DNA: TGCAGCGTTGTCGCAGGAGCGAACACTGAAGCTTTCTTT. Using reference TRBV29-1 and TRBJ1-1 for the parts outside the CDR3, the full variable domain is SAVISQKPSRDICQRGTSLTIQCQVDSQVTMMFWYRQQPGQSLTLIATANQGSEATYESGFVIDKFPISRPNLTFSTLTVSNMSPEDSSIYLCSVVAGANTEAFFGQGTRLTVV.